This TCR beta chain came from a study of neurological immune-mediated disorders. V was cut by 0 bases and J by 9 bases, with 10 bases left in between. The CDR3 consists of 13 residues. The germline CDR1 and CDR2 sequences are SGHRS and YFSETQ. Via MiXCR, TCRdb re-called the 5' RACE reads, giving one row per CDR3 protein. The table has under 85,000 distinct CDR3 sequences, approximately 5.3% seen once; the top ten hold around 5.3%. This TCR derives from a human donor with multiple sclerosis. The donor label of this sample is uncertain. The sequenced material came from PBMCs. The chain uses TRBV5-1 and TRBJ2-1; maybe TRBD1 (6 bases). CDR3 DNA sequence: TGCGCCAGCAGCTTGGAGTCAGGGGTTGAGCAGTTCTTC. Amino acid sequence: CASSLESGVEQFF.